This T cell receptor beta chain was found in a study of blood T cell repertoires in COVID-19. Study context: COVID-19 samples, acute and convalescent, were from the United States, Italy and Spain. From T cells, B-cell-depleted T cells, or PBMCs came the material, which was cDNA or gDNA.

Study processing details: It was from reference gene primer amplification that nucleated cell counts were estimated. TCRdb keeps only in-frame clones here, not all; method: immunoSEQ multiplex PCR. Clone size and the V and J calls come from that table; the DNA yielded D and trimming. The table shows some 370,000 clones, with around 89% occurring only once. The CDR3 consists of 14 residues. Germline values: CDR1 MNHEY, CDR2 SVGEGT. V was clipped by 0 bases and J by 5 bases, with 10 bases between them. The sequenced sample consisted of peripheral blood. The V and J genes are TRBV6-2 or TRBV6-3 and TRBJ1-2, with D possibly being TRBD1 (6 bases). The sequence was collected from a man in his forties or fifties with acute or convalescent COVID-19. The CDR3 sequence is CASSYSGRGYGYTF. In DNA, the CDR3 is TGTGCCAGCAGTTACTCCGGGAGGGGGTATGGCTACACCTTC.